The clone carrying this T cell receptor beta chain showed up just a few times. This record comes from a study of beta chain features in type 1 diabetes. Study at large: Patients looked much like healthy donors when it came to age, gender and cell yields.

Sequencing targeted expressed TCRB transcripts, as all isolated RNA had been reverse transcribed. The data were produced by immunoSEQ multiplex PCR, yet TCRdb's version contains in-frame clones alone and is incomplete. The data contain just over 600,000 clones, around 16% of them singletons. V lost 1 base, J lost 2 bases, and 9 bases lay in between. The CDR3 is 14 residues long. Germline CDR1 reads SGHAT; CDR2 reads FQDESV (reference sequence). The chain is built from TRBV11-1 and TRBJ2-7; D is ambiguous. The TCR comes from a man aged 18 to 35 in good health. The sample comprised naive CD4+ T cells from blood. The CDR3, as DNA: TGTGCCAGCAGCTTAGAGTCCCGGGCCTACGAGCAGTACTTC. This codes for CASSLESRAYEQYF.